These T cell receptor beta chains were read from a single sample in a study of radiotherapy plus CTLA-4 blockade in lung cancer. Some clones are missing from TCRdb's copy, which holds only in-frame ones; the method was immunoSEQ multiplex PCR. Of tens of thousands of clones detected, approximately 79% appear once; the ten largest clones hold 2.5% to 3.5%. The specimen comprised peripheral blood, sampled from a patient treated with radiotherapy plus ipilimumab. These receptors originate from a human donor with non-small cell lung cancer who had a partial response to radiotherapy plus ipilimumab. CDR3s leave out the opening cysteine and the closing phenylalanine or tryptophan. Fields, in order: J gene, V gene, CDR3 protein.

TRBJ2-1	TRBV10-1	ASSESRLAGNNEQF
TRBJ1-1	TRBV27	ASSLFSGSFAEAF
TRBJ2-2	TRBV20-1	SAQYTGELF
TRBJ2-1	TRBV5-1	ASSLTSGGIANEQF
TRBJ1-5	TRBV6-1	ASQDRSNQPQH
TRBJ1-1	TRBV5-6	ASSLIGRNTEAF
TRBJ2-3	TRBV6-1	ASSDTWTSVADTQY
TRBJ1-6	TRBV2	ASSSGLWSPLH
TRBJ2-3	TRBV9	ASSGGGSADTQY
TRBJ1-2	TRBV7-8	ASSYDRGRDYGYT
TRBJ2-1	TRBV28	ASSLHGGAYEQF
TRBJ2-1	TRBV5-1	ASSLAGTGVYNEQF
TRBJ2-3	TRBV15	ATSLDRNTQY
TRBJ1-6	TRBV5-4	ASSFPGQGGSPLH
TRBJ2-2	TRBV7-3	ASSFDPGTGTGELF
TRBJ1-3	TRBV29-1	SVQILSGNTIY
TRBJ1-2	TRBV9	ASSGDRAGNYGYT
TRBJ2-7	TRBV5-4	ASSSRDREYEQY
TRBJ1-4	TRBV5-1	ASSLQGDGSEKLF
TRBJ1-2	TRBV5-6	ASSSGHISYGYT
TRBJ2-2	TRBV7-2	ASSLRGGPTGELF
TRBJ2-7	TRBV5-6	ASSSHGQQFYEQY
TRBJ2-5	TRBV11-2	ASSLVLQGGETQY
TRBJ2-1	TRBV7-8	ASSLPLFYNEQF
TRBJ1-5	TRBV6-5	ASGFGLGNQPQH
TRBJ2-1	TRBV6-5	ASSLRLAGYNEQF
TRBJ2-7	TRBV5-1	ASSTGSTAYEQY
TRBJ1-4	TRBV5-6	ASSFDTGGKLF
TRBJ1-6	TRBV27	ASRPAGSYNSPLH
TRBJ1-5	TRBV5-1	ASSLGQGRNQPQH
TRBJ2-4	TRBV5-6	ASSLVGWGFQGAKNIQY
TRBJ1-1	TRBV12-5	ASGLGHTNTEAF
TRBJ1-2	TRBV9	ASSPSAEVNYGYT